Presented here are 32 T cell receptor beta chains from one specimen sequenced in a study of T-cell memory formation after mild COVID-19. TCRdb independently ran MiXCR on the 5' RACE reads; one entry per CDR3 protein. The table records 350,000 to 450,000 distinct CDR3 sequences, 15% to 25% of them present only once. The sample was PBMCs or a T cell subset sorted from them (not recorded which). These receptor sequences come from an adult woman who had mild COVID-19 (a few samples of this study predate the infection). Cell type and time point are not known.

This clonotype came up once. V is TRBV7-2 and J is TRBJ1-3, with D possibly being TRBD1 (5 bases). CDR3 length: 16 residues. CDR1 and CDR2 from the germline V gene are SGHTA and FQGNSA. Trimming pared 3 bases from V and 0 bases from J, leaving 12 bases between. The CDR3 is CASSFSGTNSGNTIYF. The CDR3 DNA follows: TGTGCCAGCAGCTTCTCAGGGACGAACTCTGGAAACACCATATATTTT.

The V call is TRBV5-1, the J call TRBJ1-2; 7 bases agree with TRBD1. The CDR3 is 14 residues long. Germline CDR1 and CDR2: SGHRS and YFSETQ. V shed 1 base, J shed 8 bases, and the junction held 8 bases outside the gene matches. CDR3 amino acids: CASSLRGPGDGYTF. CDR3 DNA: TGCGCCAGCAGCTTGAGGGGGCCCGGTGACGGCTACACCTTC.

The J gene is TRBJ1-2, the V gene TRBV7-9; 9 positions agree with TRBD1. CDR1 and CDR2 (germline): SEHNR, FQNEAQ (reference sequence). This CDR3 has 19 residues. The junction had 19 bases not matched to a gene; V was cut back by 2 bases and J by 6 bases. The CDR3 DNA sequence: TGTGCCAGCAGCTTACCGACCTATACAGGGGGCGTTCGGGGCCATGGCTACACCTTC. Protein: CASSLPTYTGGVRGHGYTF.

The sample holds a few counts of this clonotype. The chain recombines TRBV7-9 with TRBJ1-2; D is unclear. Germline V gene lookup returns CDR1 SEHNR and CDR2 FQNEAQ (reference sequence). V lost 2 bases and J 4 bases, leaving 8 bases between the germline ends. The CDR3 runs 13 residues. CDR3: CASSLSLVYGYTF. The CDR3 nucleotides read TGTGCCAGCAGCTTATCACTGGTCTATGGCTACACCTTC.

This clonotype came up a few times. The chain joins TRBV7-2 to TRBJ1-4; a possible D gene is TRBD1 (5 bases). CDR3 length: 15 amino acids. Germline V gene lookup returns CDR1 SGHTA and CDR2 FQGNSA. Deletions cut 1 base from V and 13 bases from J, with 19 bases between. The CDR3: CASSLDRSSLAGLFF. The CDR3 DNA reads TGTGCCAGCAGCTTAGACAGGTCGTCCTTGGCAGGACTGTTTTTT.

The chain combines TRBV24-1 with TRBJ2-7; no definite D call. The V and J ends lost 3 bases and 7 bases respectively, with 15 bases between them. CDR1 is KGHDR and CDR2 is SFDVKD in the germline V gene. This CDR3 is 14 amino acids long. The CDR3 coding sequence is TGTGCCACCAGTGATCCAGGCCGGGTGGGGGAGCAGTACTTC. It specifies CATSDPGRVGEQYF.

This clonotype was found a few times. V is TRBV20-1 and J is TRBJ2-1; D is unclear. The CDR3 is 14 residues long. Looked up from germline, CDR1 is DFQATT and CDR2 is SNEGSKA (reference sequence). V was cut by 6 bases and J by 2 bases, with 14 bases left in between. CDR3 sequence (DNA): TGCAGTGCAAAATCCTATATTGCCTACAATGAGCAGTTCTTC. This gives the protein CSAKSYIAYNEQFF.

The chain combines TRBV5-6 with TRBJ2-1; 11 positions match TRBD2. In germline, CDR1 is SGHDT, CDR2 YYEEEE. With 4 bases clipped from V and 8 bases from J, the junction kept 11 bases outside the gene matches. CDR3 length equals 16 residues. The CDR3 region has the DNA TGTGCCAGCAGCGCCACACTAGCGGGAGTCGAAGATGAGCAGTTCTTC. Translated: CASSATLAGVEDEQFF. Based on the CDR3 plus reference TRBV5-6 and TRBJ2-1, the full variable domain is DAGVTQSPTHLIKTRGQQVTLRCSPKSGHDTVSWYQQALGQGPQFIFQYYEEEERQRGNFPDRFSGHQFPNYSSELNVNALLLGDSALYLCASSATLAGVEDEQFFGPGTRLTVL.

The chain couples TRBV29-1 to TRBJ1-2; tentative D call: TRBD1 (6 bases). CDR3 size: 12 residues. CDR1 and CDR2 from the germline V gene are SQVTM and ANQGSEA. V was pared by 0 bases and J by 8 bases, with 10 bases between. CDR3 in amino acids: CSVEERTDGYTF. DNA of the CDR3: TGCAGCGTTGAAGAGCGGACAGACGGCTACACCTTC.

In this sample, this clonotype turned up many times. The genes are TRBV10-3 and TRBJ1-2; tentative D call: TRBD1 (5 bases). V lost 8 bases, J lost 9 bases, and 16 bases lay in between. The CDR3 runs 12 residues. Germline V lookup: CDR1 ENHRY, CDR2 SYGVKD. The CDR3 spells CAIGAEIWSYTF. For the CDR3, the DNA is TGTGCCATCGGGGCGGAGATATGGAGCTACACCTTC.

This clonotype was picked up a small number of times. As DNA, the CDR3 is TGTGCCAGCAGCTCAGGGACAAGGGAGCCCCAGCATTTT. Translated, it gives CASSSGTREPQHF. The chain uses TRBV11-1 and TRBJ1-5; maybe TRBD1 (6 bases). The germline V and J ends were trimmed by 4 bases and 8 bases, with 12 bases remaining between them. Germline V CDR1 and CDR2: SGHAT, FQDESV (reference sequence). CDR3 length equals 13 residues.

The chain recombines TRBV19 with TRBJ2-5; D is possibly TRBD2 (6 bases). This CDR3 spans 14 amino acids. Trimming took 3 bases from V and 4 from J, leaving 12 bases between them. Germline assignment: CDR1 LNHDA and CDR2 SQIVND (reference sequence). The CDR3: CASSMGGGRETQYF. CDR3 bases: TGTGCCAGTAGTATGGGGGGAGGTAGAGAGACCCAGTACTTC.

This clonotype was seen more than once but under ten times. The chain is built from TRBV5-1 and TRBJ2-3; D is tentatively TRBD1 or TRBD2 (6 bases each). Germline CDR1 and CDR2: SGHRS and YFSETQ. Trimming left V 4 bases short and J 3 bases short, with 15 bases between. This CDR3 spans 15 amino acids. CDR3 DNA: TGCGCCAGCAGCCGTGACACAGGGAGGACAGATACGCAGTATTTT. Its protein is CASSRDTGRTDTQYF.

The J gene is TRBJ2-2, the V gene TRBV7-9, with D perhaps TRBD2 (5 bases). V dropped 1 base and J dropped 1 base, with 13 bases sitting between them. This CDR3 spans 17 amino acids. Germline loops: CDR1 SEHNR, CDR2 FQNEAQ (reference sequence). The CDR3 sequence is CASSLGISGKNTGELFF. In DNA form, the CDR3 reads TGTGCCAGCAGCTTAGGAATCAGCGGAAAGAACACCGGGGAGCTGTTTTTT.

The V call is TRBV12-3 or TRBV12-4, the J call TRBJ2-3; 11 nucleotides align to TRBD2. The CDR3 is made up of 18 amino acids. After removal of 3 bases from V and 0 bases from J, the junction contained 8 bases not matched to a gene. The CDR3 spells CASSFPSGGLPSTDTQYF. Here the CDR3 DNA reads TGTGCCAGCAGTTTTCCTAGCGGGGGGCTTCCTAGCACAGATACGCAGTATTTT.

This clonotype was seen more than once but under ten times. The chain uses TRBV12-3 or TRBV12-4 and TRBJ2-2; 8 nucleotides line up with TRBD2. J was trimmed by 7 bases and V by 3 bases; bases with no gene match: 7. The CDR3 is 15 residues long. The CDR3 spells CASSFRSGGDGELFF. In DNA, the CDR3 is TGTGCCAGCAGTTTTCGAAGCGGGGGTGACGGGGAGCTGTTTTTT.

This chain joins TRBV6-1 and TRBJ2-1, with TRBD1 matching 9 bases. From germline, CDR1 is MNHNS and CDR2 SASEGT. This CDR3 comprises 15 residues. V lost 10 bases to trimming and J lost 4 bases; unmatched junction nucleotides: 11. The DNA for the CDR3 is TGTGCCACCCTGTACCGACAGGGGGATTACAATGAGCAGTTCTTC. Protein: CATLYRQGDYNEQFF.

CDR3 in amino acids: CSARTGIYQPQHF. The DNA of the CDR3 is TGCAGTGCTAGGACAGGGATTTATCAGCCCCAGCATTTT. The rearrangement links TRBV20-1 to TRBJ1-5, with TRBD1 matching 7 bases. The CDR3 totals 13 residues. The germline gives CDR1 DFQATT, CDR2 SNEGSKA (reference sequence). The junction had 4 bases not matched to a gene; V was cut back by 3 bases and J by 5 bases.

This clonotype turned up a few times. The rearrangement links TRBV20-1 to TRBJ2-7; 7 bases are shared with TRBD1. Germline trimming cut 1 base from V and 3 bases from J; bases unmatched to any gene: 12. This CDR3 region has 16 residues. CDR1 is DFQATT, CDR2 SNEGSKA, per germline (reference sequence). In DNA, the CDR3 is TGCAGTGCTAGAGCCCGAGGGACAGACGATCTCTACGAGCAGTACTTC. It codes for CSARARGTDDLYEQYF.

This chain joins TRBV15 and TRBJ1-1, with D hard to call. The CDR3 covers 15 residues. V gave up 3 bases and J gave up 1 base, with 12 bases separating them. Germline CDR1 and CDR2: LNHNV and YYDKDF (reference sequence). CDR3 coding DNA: TGTGCCACCAGCAGCCGCGTCGGGCAGAACACTGAAGCTTTCTTT. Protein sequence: CATSSRVGQNTEAFF.

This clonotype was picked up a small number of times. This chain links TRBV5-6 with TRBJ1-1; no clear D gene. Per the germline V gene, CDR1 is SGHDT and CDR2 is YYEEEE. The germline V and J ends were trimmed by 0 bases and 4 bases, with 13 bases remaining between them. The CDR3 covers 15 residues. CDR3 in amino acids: CASSLGGLFSTEAFF. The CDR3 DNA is TGTGCCAGCAGCTTGGGGGGTCTCTTTAGCACTGAAGCTTTCTTT. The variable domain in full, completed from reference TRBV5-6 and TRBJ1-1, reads DAGVTQSPTHLIKTRGQQVTLRCSPKSGHDTVSWYQQALGQGPQFIFQYYEEEERQRGNFPDRFSGHQFPNYSSELNVNALLLGDSALYLCASSLGGLFSTEAFFGQGTRLTVV.

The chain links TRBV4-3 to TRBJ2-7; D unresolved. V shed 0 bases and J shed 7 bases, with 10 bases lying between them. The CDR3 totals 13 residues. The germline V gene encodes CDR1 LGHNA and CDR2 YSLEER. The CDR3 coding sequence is TGCGCCAGCAGCCAAGACCCCCTGGGGGAGCAGTACTTC. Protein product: CASSQDPLGEQYF.

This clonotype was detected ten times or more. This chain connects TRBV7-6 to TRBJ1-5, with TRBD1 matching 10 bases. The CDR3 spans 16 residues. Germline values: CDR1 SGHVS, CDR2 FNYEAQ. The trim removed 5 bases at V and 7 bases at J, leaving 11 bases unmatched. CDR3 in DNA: TGTGCCAGCAGCCCGCACGACAGGGGGCTTGGGCAGCCCCAGCATTTT. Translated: CASSPHDRGLGQPQHF.

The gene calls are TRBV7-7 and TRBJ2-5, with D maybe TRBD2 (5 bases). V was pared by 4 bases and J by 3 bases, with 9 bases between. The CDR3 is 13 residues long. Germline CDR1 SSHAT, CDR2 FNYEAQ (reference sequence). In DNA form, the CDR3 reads TGTGCCAGCAGCTCGGCGGGTAAAGAGACCCAGTACTTC. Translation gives CASSSAGKETQYF.

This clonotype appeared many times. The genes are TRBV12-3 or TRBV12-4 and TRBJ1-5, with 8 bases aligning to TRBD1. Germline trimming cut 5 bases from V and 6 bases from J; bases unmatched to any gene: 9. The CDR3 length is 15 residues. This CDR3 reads CASSLDRGDRQPQHF. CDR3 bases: TGTGCCAGCAGTCTCGACAGGGGTGATCGTCAGCCCCAGCATTTT.

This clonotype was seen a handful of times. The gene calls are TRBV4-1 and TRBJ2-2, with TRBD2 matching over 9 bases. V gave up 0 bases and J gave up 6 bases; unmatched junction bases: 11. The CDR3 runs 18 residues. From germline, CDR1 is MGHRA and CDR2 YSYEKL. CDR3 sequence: CASSQEVGGGALAGELFF. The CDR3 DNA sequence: TGCGCCAGCAGCCAAGAAGTTGGCGGGGGGGCTCTGGCCGGGGAGCTGTTTTTT.

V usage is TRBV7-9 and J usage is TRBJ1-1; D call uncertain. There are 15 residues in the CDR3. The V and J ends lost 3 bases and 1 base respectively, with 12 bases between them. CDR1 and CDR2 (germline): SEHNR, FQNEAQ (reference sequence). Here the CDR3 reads CASSFLLRGNTEAFF. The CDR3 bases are TGTGCCAGCAGCTTCCTACTGCGGGGGAACACTGAAGCTTTCTTT.

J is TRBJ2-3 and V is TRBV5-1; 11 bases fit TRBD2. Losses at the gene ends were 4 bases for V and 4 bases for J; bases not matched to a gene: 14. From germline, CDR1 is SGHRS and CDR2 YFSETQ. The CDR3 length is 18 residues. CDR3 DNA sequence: TGCGCCAGCAGCATAGGGAGTCTAGCGGGAGGAGCCCCAGATACGCAGTATTTT. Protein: CASSIGSLAGGAPDTQYF.

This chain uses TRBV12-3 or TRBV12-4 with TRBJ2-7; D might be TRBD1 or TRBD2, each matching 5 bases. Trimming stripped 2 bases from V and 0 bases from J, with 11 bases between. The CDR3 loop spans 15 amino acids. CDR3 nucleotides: TGTGCCAGCAGTTTACGCCAGGGAGTCTCCTACGAGCAGTACTTC. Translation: CASSLRQGVSYEQYF.

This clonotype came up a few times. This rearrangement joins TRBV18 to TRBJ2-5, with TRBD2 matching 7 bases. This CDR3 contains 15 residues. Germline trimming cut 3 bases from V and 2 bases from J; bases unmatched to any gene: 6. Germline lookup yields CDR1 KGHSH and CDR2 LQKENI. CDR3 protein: CASSPPPGLQETQYF. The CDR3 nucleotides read TGTGCCAGCTCACCCCCTCCGGGACTACAAGAGACCCAGTACTTC. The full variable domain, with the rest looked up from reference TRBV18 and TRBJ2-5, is NAGVMQNPRHLVRRRGQEARLRCSPMKGHSHVYWYRQLPEEGLKFMVYLQKENIIDESGMPKERFSAEFPKEGPSILRIQQVVRGDSAAYFCASSPPPGLQETQYFGPGTRLLVL.

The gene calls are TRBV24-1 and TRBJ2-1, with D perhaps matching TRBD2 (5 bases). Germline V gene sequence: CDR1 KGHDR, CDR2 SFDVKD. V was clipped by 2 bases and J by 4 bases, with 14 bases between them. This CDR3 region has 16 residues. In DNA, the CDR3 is TGTGCCACCAGTGATTCTGGACTTTACTCGTACAATGAGCAGTTCTTC. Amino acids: CATSDSGLYSYNEQFF.

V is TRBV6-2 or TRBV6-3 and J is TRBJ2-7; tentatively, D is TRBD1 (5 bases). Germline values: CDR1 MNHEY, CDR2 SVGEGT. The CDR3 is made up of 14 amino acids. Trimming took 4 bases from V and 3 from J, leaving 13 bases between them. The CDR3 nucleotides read TGTGCCAGCAGTTCACCAGGGATAAACTACGAGCAGTACTTC. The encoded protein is CASSSPGINYEQYF.